Listed here are 21 T cell receptor beta chains from one sample, sequenced in a study of read filtering for tumor transcriptome and immune sequencing. The library was built from about 400 ng RNA with molecular barcoded adaptors for alpha/delta and beta/gamma chains. TCRdb used MiXCR to reprocess the reads, holding one entry per CDR3 protein. The sample lists some 41,000 distinct CDR3 sequences; roughly 13% were seen once. Sequencing used a population of CD138-negative cells sorted from bone marrow. Source of these receptors: a donor at least 40 years old with multiple myeloma.

This clonotype occurred many times. The chain has TRBV4-2 and TRBJ1-1; 7 bases are shared with TRBD1. Germline assignment: CDR1 LGHNA and CDR2 YNFKEQ. The V segment lost 3 bases and the J segment 1 base; nucleotides outside the gene matches: 5. The CDR3 runs to 15 residues. The CDR3: CASSHTSGGNTEAFF. The CDR3 nucleotides read TGTGCCAGCAGCCACACGTCAGGGGGGAACACTGAAGCTTTCTTT.

Ten or more counts support this clonotype. The gene calls are TRBV28 and TRBJ2-3, with 11 bases aligning to TRBD2. This CDR3 region has 14 residues. V lost 9 bases to trimming and J lost 8 bases; unmatched junction nucleotides: 10. CDR1 is MDHEN and CDR2 is SYDVKM in the germline V gene. The CDR3 loop is CASTLAGGTSTQYF. CDR3 DNA: TGTGCCAGTACCCTAGCGGGAGGTACCAGTACGCAGTATTTT.

In this sample, this clonotype turned up a few times. CDR3 bases: TGTGCCAGCAGCCCACCCTTCTTGGGGGCTCATGGCTACACCTTC. It yields the protein CASSPPFLGAHGYTF. V is TRBV5-6 and J is TRBJ1-2; D might be TRBD1 (6 bases). Germline CDR1 is SGHDT and CDR2 is YYEEEE. The ends were cut back, 4 bases at V and 6 bases at J, with 19 bases in the middle. The CDR3 loop spans 15 amino acids.

This clonotype was detected many times. The chain combines TRBV30 with TRBJ1-1; no firm D call. V dropped 4 bases and J dropped 4 bases, with 10 bases sitting between them. Per the germline V gene, CDR1 is GTSNPN and CDR2 is SVGIG (reference sequence). This CDR3 spans 12 amino acids. CDR3 nucleotides: TGTGCCTGGATTGAGGCGAGCACTGAAGCTTTCTTT. The encoded protein is CAWIEASTEAFF.

This chain links TRBV6-1 with TRBJ2-2; 13 positions agree with TRBD2. Germline CDR1 and CDR2: MNHNS and SASEGT. CDR3 length: 16 residues. J was trimmed by 12 bases and V by 6 bases; bases with no gene match: 13. The CDR3 bases are TGTGCCAGCAGAAGAAGGACTAGCGGGAGTCGAGGGCAGCTGTTTTTT. It translates to CASRRRTSGSRGQLFF.

This clonotype appeared many times. The DNA for the CDR3 is TGTGCCAGCAGTTACAGGGTGGTAATCAATCAGCCCCAGCATTTT. Amino acids: CASSYRVVINQPQHF. The chain uses TRBV6-2 or TRBV6-3 and TRBJ1-5, with D hard to call. V shed 2 bases and J shed 3 bases, with 11 bases lying between them. CDR3 size: 15 residues. Per germline, CDR1 MNHEY and CDR2 SVGEGT.

This clonotype was observed at least ten times. This chain links TRBV7-9 with TRBJ1-4; possible D gene TRBD1, 5 bases. V dropped 5 bases and J dropped 5 bases, with 15 bases sitting between them. This CDR3 has 15 residues. Looked up from germline, CDR1 is SEHNR and CDR2 is FQNEAQ (reference sequence). This CDR3 is CASSLAGRENEKLFF. The CDR3 DNA reads TGTGCCAGCAGCCTTGCGGGACGGGAGAATGAAAAACTGTTTTTT.

This clonotype has at least ten counts. One end of the junction fails to match germline, which may point to a read error. V gene TRBV7-7 combines with J gene TRBJ2-2, with D tentatively TRBD1 (6 bases). Germline V CDR1 and CDR2: SSHAT, FNYEAQ (reference sequence). CDR3 length: 17 residues. For the CDR3, the DNA is TGTGCTAGCAGCTTAGACGGTCCAGGGGTTGAGTCCGGGGAGCTGTTTTTT. This translates into CASSLDGPGVESGELFF.

The table lists this clonotype with a few counts. V gene TRBV5-4 combines with J gene TRBJ2-7; 11 positions match TRBD2. The germline gives CDR1 SGHNT, CDR2 YYREEE (reference sequence). The CDR3 loop spans 16 amino acids. J lost 0 bases, V lost 0 bases, and 2 bases had no gene match. CDR3 in amino acids: CASSLGTSGSSYEQYF. CDR3 bases: TGTGCCAGCAGCTTGGGTACTAGCGGGAGCTCCTACGAGCAGTACTTC.

This clonotype showed up many times. The CDR3 nucleotides are TGTGCCAGCAGCGTGACCACAGGGGCCAATGAGCAGTTCTTC. Protein sequence: CASSVTTGANEQFF. The gene calls are TRBV9 and TRBJ2-1; TRBD1 agrees at 7 bases. From germline, CDR1 is SGDLS and CDR2 YYNGEE. Losses at the gene ends were 2 bases for V and 6 bases for J; bases not matched to a gene: 5. This CDR3 contains 14 residues. Variable domain in full (rest from reference TRBV9 and TRBJ2-1): DSGVTQTPKHLITATGQRVTLRCSPRSGDLSVYWYQQSLDQGLQFLIQYYNGEERAKGNILERFSAQQFPDLHSELNLSSLELGDSALYFCASSVTTGANEQFFGPGTRLTVL.

V is TRBV7-9 and J is TRBJ2-3; D remains ambiguous. The V and J ends lost 1 base and 5 bases respectively, with 10 bases between them. CDR1 SEHNR and CDR2 FQNEAQ come from the germline V gene (reference sequence). CDR3 length: 14 amino acids. CDR3 region: CASSLVGSEDTQYF. CDR3 nucleotides: TGTGCCAGCAGCTTAGTAGGGTCGGAAGATACGCAGTATTTT.

The chain joins TRBV20-1 to TRBJ2-3; D remains ambiguous. Germline V CDR1 and CDR2: DFQATT, SNEGSKA (reference sequence). Trimming left V 6 bases short and J 2 bases short, with 18 bases between. The CDR3 is 15 residues long. CDR3 in amino acids: CSANRMTESTDTQYF. The CDR3 bases are TGCAGTGCCAACCGCATGACGGAGTCCACAGATACGCAGTATTTT.

At least ten counts were recorded for this clonotype. The rearrangement uses TRBV20-1 and TRBJ2-7; D remains unclear. V shed 3 bases and J shed 2 bases, with 8 bases lying between them. The CDR3 has 12 amino acids. Germline V gives CDR1 DFQATT, CDR2 SNEGSKA (reference sequence). CDR3 in amino acids: CSARELPYEQYF. CDR3 bases: TGCAGTGCTAGGGAGTTACCCTACGAGCAGTACTTC.

With respect to this clonotype: With a much larger clone just one base away, this may be a read error. The J gene is TRBJ2-5, the V gene TRBV20-1; either TRBD1 or TRBD2 may supply D (5 bases each). The CDR3 sequence is 15 residues long. The germline CDR1 and CDR2 sequences are DFQATT and SNEGSKA (reference sequence). CDR3 DNA sequence: TGCAGTGCTAGACCGGACTCGTCTTCGATAGGGACCCAGCACTTC. Translating gives CSARPDSSSIGTQHF.

This clonotype has at least ten counts. The rearrangement uses TRBV20-1 and TRBJ1-6; D is unresolved. Deletions cut 3 bases from V and 0 bases from J, with 9 bases between. The CDR3 contains 15 residues. The germline CDR1 and CDR2 sequences are DFQATT and SNEGSKA (reference sequence). CDR3 nucleotides: TGCAGTGCTAGCCACAGAAGCTCCTATAATTCACCCCTCCACTTT. Translated, it gives CSASHRSSYNSPLHF.

Of note for this clonotype: A much larger clone differs from this one at a single base, so this may be a read error. This chain connects TRBV6-6 to TRBJ2-3; D ambiguous. The CDR3 loop spans 14 amino acids. Deletions cut 8 bases from V and 2 bases from J, with 14 bases between. Per the germline V gene, CDR1 is MNHNY and CDR2 is SVGAGI (reference sequence). In DNA, the CDR3 is TGTGCCAGCTCAAGAATTAGGGACACAGATACGCAGTATTTT. This codes for CASSRIRDTDTQYF.

This clonotype was seen a handful of times. V usage is TRBV19 and J usage is TRBJ1-5; D not resolved. The germline V gene has CDR1 LNHDA and CDR2 SQIVND (reference sequence). V lost 7 bases to trimming and J lost 7 bases, with 17 bases between them. The CDR3 is made up of 14 amino acids. The CDR3 spells CASTPGRIGQPQHF. Here the CDR3 DNA reads TGTGCCAGTACCCCCGGGCGGATCGGGCAGCCCCAGCATTTT. Based on the CDR3 plus reference TRBV19 and TRBJ1-5, the full variable domain is DGGITQSPKYLFRKEGQNVTLSCEQNLNHDAMYWYRQDPGQGLRLIYYSQIVNDFQKGDIAEGYSVSREKKESFPLTVTSAQKNPTAFYLCASTPGRIGQPQHFGDGTRLSIL.

Concerning this clonotype: This may come from a read error, since a much larger clone is one base off. V is TRBV5-6 and J is TRBJ1-2; the D gene is possibly TRBD1 (5 bases). The CDR3 loop spans 15 amino acids. Per germline, CDR1 SGHDT and CDR2 YYEEEE. CDR3 loop: CASNLAQGVRYGYTF. In nucleotides, the CDR3 is TGTGCCAGCAACTTGGCCCAGGGCGTACGCTATGGCTACACCTTC.

This clonotype occurred a few times. J is TRBJ2-5 and V is TRBV27; 10 bases are shared with TRBD1. This CDR3 comprises 15 residues. The junction had 6 bases not matched to a gene; V was cut back by 5 bases and J by 3 bases. Germline CDR1 reads MNHEY; CDR2 reads SMNVEV (reference sequence). For the CDR3, the DNA is TGTGCCAGCAGTCGGCTGGGGACAGGGGAAGAGACCCAGTACTTC. Amino acid sequence: CASSRLGTGEETQYF.

This clonotype was detected ten times or more. The chain joins TRBV28 to TRBJ2-3, with D uncertain. The germline V and J ends were trimmed by 3 bases and 8 bases, with 9 bases remaining between them. CDR1 is MDHEN, CDR2 SYDVKM, per germline. This CDR3 comprises 12 residues. CDR3 protein: CASSFISGTQYF. The CDR3 DNA sequence: TGTGCCAGCAGTTTCATTTCGGGTACGCAGTATTTT.

A remark on this clonotype: This may be a read error: a much more frequent sequence differs by one nucleotide. The genes are TRBV12-3 or TRBV12-4 and TRBJ2-5, with 7 positions matching TRBD1. The length of the CDR3 is 18 residues. The CDR3 sequence is CASSPPTSTTRGQETQCF. The CDR3 nucleotides read TGTGCCAGCAGCCCCCCTACGTCGACTACGAGGGGGCAAGAGACCCAGTGCTTC.